These 23 T cell receptor beta chains were sequenced from one sample in a study of blood T cells in healthy people across ages. With a J-beta primer mix and a sample-barcoded 5' primer, a second PCR ran about 7 to 12 cycles. TCRdb passed the 5' RACE reads through MiXCR, listing each CDR3 protein once. The sample contains approximately 810,000 distinct CDR3 sequences, 29% of which appear only once. Source material: blood. These TCRs come from a woman aged 80 or over in good health.

This rearrangement joins TRBV4-1 to TRBJ1-1; D gene unclear. The CDR3 length is 12 residues. The V end was cut by 6 bases, the J end by 10 bases, with 15 bases between. Germline CDR1 is MGHRA and CDR2 is YSYEKL. DNA of the CDR3: TGCGCCAGCAGTCCCGGTGGGCCTAGAGCTTTCTTT. Translating gives CASSPGGPRAFF.

This clonotype turned up a few times. The CDR3 DNA sequence: TGTGCCAGCAGTTTCCGCGGGGCTAACACTGAAGCTTTCTTT. Encoded protein: CASSFRGANTEAFF. The genes are TRBV6-6 and TRBJ1-1; weak D call: TRBD1 (5 bases). Looked up from germline, CDR1 is MNHNY and CDR2 is SVGAGI (reference sequence). The CDR3 has 14 amino acids. The germline V and J ends were trimmed by 4 bases and 2 bases, with 11 bases remaining between them.

Of note for this clonotype: Just one base apart from a much larger clone, this may be a read error. The gene calls are TRBV6-2 or TRBV6-3 and TRBJ2-7; 10 nucleotides agree with TRBD2. The junction had 11 bases not matched to a gene; V was cut back by 2 bases and J by 10 bases. Germline-derived CDR1 and CDR2 are MNHEY and SVGEGT. The CDR3 has 15 amino acids. The CDR3 DNA reads as TGTGCCAGCAGTTACGGAGCTAGCGGGGGTGTATTTCAGTACTTC. Residues: CASSYGASGGVFQYF.

V is TRBV20-1 and J is TRBJ2-5; D is perhaps TRBD1 or TRBD2 (5 bases each). The CDR3 totals 12 residues. Looked up from germline, CDR1 is DFQATT and CDR2 is SNEGSKA (reference sequence). Trimming cost V 5 bases and J 2 bases, with 9 bases left between them. The CDR3 DNA reads TGCAGTGCTGCCGGGGCTCAAGAGACCCAGTACTTC. This translates into CSAAGAQETQYF.

V gene TRBV28 combines with J gene TRBJ2-3; D is uncertain. V was cut by 2 bases and J by 6 bases, with 12 bases left in between. The V gene's germline CDR1 is MDHEN and CDR2 SYDVKM. This CDR3 spans 14 amino acids. CDR3 amino acids: CASSLGYKGDTQYF. The CDR3 DNA sequence: TGTGCCAGCAGTTTAGGGTATAAAGGGGATACGCAGTATTTT.

The chain couples TRBV19 to TRBJ1-2; 10 positions agree with TRBD1. CDR3 length equals 16 residues. The germline V gene encodes CDR1 LNHDA and CDR2 SQIVND (reference sequence). The trim removed 5 bases at V and 7 bases at J, leaving 13 bases unmatched. The CDR3, as DNA: TGTGCCAGTAGTCGCCGGGACAGGGGACTATCGGCTGGCTACACCTTC. Translated, it gives CASSRRDRGLSAGYTF. Drawing the rest from reference TRBV19 and TRBJ1-2, the complete variable domain is DGGITQSPKYLFRKEGQNVTLSCEQNLNHDAMYWYRQDPGQGLRLIYYSQIVNDFQKGDIAEGYSVSREKKESFPLTVTSAQKNPTAFYLCASSRRDRGLSAGYTFGSGTRLTVV.

At least ten counts were recorded for this clonotype. The rearrangement uses TRBV6-6 and TRBJ2-6, with unresolved D. Trimming took 6 bases from V and 0 from J, leaving 6 bases between them. CDR1 and CDR2 (germline): MNHNY, SVGAGI (reference sequence). This CDR3 spans 14 amino acids. The CDR3 loop reads CASRANSGANVLTF. For the CDR3, the DNA is TGTGCCAGCAGGGCAAACTCTGGGGCCAACGTCCTGACTTTC.

At least ten counts were recorded for this clonotype. This chain connects TRBV7-9 to TRBJ2-6; D gene ambiguous. V shed 3 bases and J shed 11 bases, with 2 bases lying between them. The CDR3 covers 10 residues. Germline lookup yields CDR1 SEHNR and CDR2 FQNEAQ (reference sequence). CDR3 DNA: TGTGCCAGCAGCTTCCACGTCCTGACTTTC. Translation: CASSFHVLTF.

This clonotype was detected a few times. The rearrangement uses TRBV6-2 or TRBV6-3 and TRBJ1-5; D gene ambiguous. V was cut by 11 bases and J by 4 bases, with 3 bases left in between. This CDR3 spans 9 amino acids. Germline values: CDR1 MNHEY, CDR2 SVGEGT. The CDR3 loop is CACNQPQHF. The CDR3 nucleotides are TGTGCCTGTAATCAGCCCCAGCATTTT.

A remark on this clonotype: A read error is possible here, since a much larger clone lies one base away. This chain uses TRBV20-1 with TRBJ2-3; D unresolved. Deletions cut 0 bases from V and 6 bases from J, with 19 bases between. The CDR3 extends over 16 amino acids. CDR1 DFQATT and CDR2 SNEGSKA come from the germline V gene (reference sequence). The CDR3 nucleotides are TGCAGTGCTAGAGATGTAAGTATCGGGTTGACGGATACGCAGTATTTT. It translates to CSARDVSIGLTDTQYF.

This clonotype was seen ten or more times. The CDR3 region has the DNA TGTGCCAGCAGCTTACCGGGGCCCAGCACAGATACGCAGTATTTT. This codes for CASSLPGPSTDTQYF. V usage is TRBV7-2 and J usage is TRBJ2-3, with D perhaps assigned TRBD1 or TRBD2 (5 bases each). The CDR3 loop spans 15 amino acids. Germline-derived CDR1 and CDR2 are SGHTA and FQGNSA. Trimming cost V 2 bases and J 0 bases, with 9 bases left between them.

This clonotype showed up many times. This rearrangement joins TRBV5-5 to TRBJ2-1; D may correspond to TRBD1 or TRBD2 (5 bases each). Germline CDR1 reads SGHKS; CDR2 reads YYEKEE (reference sequence). V was cut by 5 bases and J by 7 bases, with 19 bases left in between. The CDR3 spans 15 residues. The CDR3 nucleotides read TGTGCCAGCAGTTCCGGACACGGACTGTTAAATGAGCAGTTCTTC. This codes for CASSSGHGLLNEQFF.

In this sample, this clonotype turned up many times. The J gene is TRBJ2-1, the V gene TRBV7-9; D is uncertain. Germline V gene data show CDR1 as SEHNR and CDR2 as FQNEAQ (reference sequence). This CDR3 has 14 residues. Trimming stripped 3 bases from V and 8 bases from J, with 14 bases between. CDR3 sequence (DNA): TGTGCCAGCAGCTTTGAGGAGTGGACGCATGAGCAGTTCTTC. Translated, it gives CASSFEEWTHEQFF.

J is TRBJ2-4 and V is TRBV10-2; TRBD1 agrees at 8 bases. Gene TRBJ2-5 matches the end of the DNA better, so the J call may be wrong. The length of the CDR3 is 14 residues. The V gene's germline CDR1 is WSHSY and CDR2 SAAADI. CDR3 in amino acids: CASRRDRPQETQYF. The CDR3 coding sequence is TGCGCCAGCAGGAGGGACAGGCCTCAAGAGACCCAGTACTTC.

This clonotype appeared many times. This chain links TRBV7-2 with TRBJ2-3; 9 nucleotides match TRBD1. With 5 bases clipped from V and 4 bases from J, the junction kept 13 bases outside the gene matches. Germline V gene sequence: CDR1 SGHTA, CDR2 FQGNSA. The CDR3 has 17 amino acids. CDR3 loop: CASSRPLPGQGADTQYF. DNA of the CDR3: TGTGCCAGCAGCCGCCCCCTGCCGGGACAGGGCGCAGATACGCAGTATTTT.

The table lists this clonotype with many counts. The chain has TRBV11-2 and TRBJ2-1, with D possibly being TRBD1 (5 bases). Trimming took 2 bases from V and 12 from J, leaving 20 bases between them. This CDR3 contains 15 residues. Per germline, CDR1 SGHAT and CDR2 FQNNGV. The CDR3, as DNA: TGTGCCAGCAGCTTAAACCCACAGGTCTCCCGGAGGCAGTTCTTC. Translation gives CASSLNPQVSRRQFF.

The chain employs TRBV7-2 and TRBJ2-3, with D uncertain. Germline V gives CDR1 SGHTA, CDR2 FQGNSA. This CDR3 has 15 amino acids. The germline V and J ends were trimmed by 1 base and 4 bases, with 12 bases remaining between them. CDR3 in DNA: TGTGCCAGCAGCTTAGAAGGATCCAGAGCAGATACGCAGTATTTT. This translates into CASSLEGSRADTQYF.

The sample holds a few counts of this clonotype. The chain couples TRBV20-1 to TRBJ1-3; tentative D call: TRBD1 (5 bases). This CDR3 is built from 16 residues. Germline loops: CDR1 DFQATT, CDR2 SNEGSKA (reference sequence). V was cut by 0 bases and J by 2 bases, with 14 bases left in between. CDR3 region: CSARDSMGGAGNTIYF. CDR3 in DNA: TGCAGTGCTAGAGATTCCATGGGGGGAGCTGGAAACACCATATATTTT.

In regard to this clonotype: Being one base from a much bigger clone, this may be a read error. This sequence joins TRBV14 and TRBJ2-1; the match to TRBD2 covers 7 bases. This CDR3 contains 13 residues. Trimming removed 1 base from V and 12 bases from J; junction bases left unmatched: 6. Germline V gives CDR1 SGHDN, CDR2 FVKESK. CDR3 protein: CASSQGRGGGQFF. CDR3 coding DNA: TGTGCCAGCAGCCAAGGGAGGGGCGGGGGGCAGTTCTTC.

This CDR3 reads CSVEVGSIQYF. The DNA of the CDR3 is TGCAGCGTTGAGGTAGGATCCATTCAGTACTTC. The genes are TRBV29-1 and TRBJ2-4; D is ambiguous. V was trimmed by 3 bases and J by 9 bases, leaving 9 bases between them. Germline CDR1 SQVTM, CDR2 ANQGSEA. The CDR3 is made up of 11 amino acids.

The rearrangement uses TRBV29-1 and TRBJ2-5; 7 nucleotides align to TRBD1. The J call is uncertain, as TRBJ2-7 better fits the DNA end. CDR1 and CDR2 (germline): SQVTM, ANQGSEA. The CDR3 loop spans 12 amino acids. The CDR3 reads CSAGTAWYEQYF. CDR3 DNA sequence: TGCAGCGCCGGGACAGCCTGGTACGAGCAGTACTTC.

J is TRBJ2-4 and V is TRBV30; D call uncertain. CDR3 size: 14 residues. Trimming took off 0 bases at V and 0 bases at J, with 6 bases between the two ends. Germline CDR1 and CDR2: GTSNPN and SVGIG (reference sequence). CDR3 sequence (DNA): TGTGCCTGGAGTGTATATCTAGCCAAAAACATTCAGTACTTC. Protein: CAWSVYLAKNIQYF.

This clonotype appeared a few times. This rearrangement joins TRBV6-5 to TRBJ2-2; tentatively, D is TRBD2 (7 bases). V was shortened by 2 bases and J by 5 bases, with 21 bases between the two germline ends. The CDR3 is made up of 18 amino acids. From germline, CDR1 is MNHEY and CDR2 SVGAGI. CDR3 region: CASSYIGGVEGGTGELFF. In DNA form, the CDR3 reads TGTGCCAGCAGTTACATTGGAGGAGTAGAGGGGGGGACCGGGGAGCTGTTTTTT.